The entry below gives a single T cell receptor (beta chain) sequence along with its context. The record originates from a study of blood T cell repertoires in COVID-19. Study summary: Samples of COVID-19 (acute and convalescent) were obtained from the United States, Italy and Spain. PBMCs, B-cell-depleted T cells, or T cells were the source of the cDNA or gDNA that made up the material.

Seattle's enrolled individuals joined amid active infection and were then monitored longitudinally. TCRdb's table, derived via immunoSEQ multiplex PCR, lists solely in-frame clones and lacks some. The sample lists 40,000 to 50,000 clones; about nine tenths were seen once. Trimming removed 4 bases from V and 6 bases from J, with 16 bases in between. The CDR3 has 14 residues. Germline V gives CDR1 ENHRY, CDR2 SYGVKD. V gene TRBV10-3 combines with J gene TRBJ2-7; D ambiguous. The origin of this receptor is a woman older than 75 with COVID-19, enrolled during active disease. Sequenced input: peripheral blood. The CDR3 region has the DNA TGTGCCATCAGTGTGGTGGCCACCAATACCGAGCAGTACTTC. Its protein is CAISVVATNTEQYF.